The 16 T cell receptor beta chains in this list originate from one sample, sequenced in a study of cytomegalovirus exposure and HLA in healthy donors. The PCR made use of 60 Vbeta and 13 Jbeta primers. Sequenced by immunoSEQ multiplex PCR; TCRdb stores in-frame clones only, minus some. The repertoire holds 200,000 to 250,000 clones, with less than 85% as singletons. Sequencing input: PBMCs. The origin of the receptors is a man between 18 and 29 years old in good health and CMV-seronegative.

In DNA, the CDR3 is TGTGCCAGCAGCAAAGGGACTAGCGGGCTCACAGATACGCAGTATTTT. Translating gives CASSKGTSGLTDTQYF. J is TRBJ2-3 and V is TRBV21-1; TRBD2 is the table's D call, not checked against the DNA. TRBV21-1 is labeled a pseudogene. This CDR3 contains 16 residues.

The CDR3 nucleotides read TGTGCCAGCAGCTTAGTGAGCTCCTACAATGAGCAGTTCTTC. Amino acids: CASSLVSSYNEQFF. This chain uses TRBV7-9 with TRBJ2-1; no firm D call. The V gene lost 1 base and the J gene lost 0 bases, with 4 bases spanning the gap. Per germline, CDR1 SEHNR and CDR2 FQNEAQ (reference sequence). There are 14 residues in the CDR3.

V is TRBV11-2 and J is TRBJ2-3; 7 bases line up with TRBD2. Germline CDR1 reads SGHAT; CDR2 reads FQNNGV. The ends lost 7 bases at V and 4 bases at J; junction bases unmatched: 11. CDR3 length: 15 residues. The CDR3 nucleotides read TGTGCCAGCAACCTGGGACTAACTCCCGCAGATACGCAGTATTTT. It codes for CASNLGLTPADTQYF.

The chain couples TRBV4-1 to TRBJ1-1, with 7 bases matching TRBD1. V shed 4 bases, J shed 7 bases, and the junction held 3 bases outside the gene matches. Germline V gene sequence: CDR1 MGHRA, CDR2 YSYEKL. The CDR3 extends over 12 amino acids. Here the CDR3 DNA reads TGCGCCAGCAGCCGAGGACAGGATGAAGCTTTCTTT. This codes for CASSRGQDEAFF.

This rearrangement joins TRBV5-1 to TRBJ2-1, with a possible D match to TRBD2 (5 bases). V was trimmed by 1 base and J by 5 bases, leaving 10 bases between them. Germline V gene sequence: CDR1 SGHRS, CDR2 YFSETQ. There are 14 residues in the CDR3. The CDR3 nucleotides read TGCGCCAGCAGCTTGTTGAGGGCAGACAATGAGCAGTTCTTC. Amino acids: CASSLLRADNEQFF.

The CDR3 is CASSPTSGRNNEQFF. CDR3 in DNA: TGTGCCAGCAGCCCAACTAGCGGGAGGAATAATGAGCAGTTCTTC. The gene calls are TRBV9 and TRBJ2-1; 12 bases match TRBD2. Losses at the gene ends were 4 bases for V and 7 bases for J; bases not matched to a gene: 6. The length of the CDR3 is 15 residues. The germline CDR1 and CDR2 sequences are SGDLS and YYNGEE.

V and J are TRBV6-5 and TRBJ1-5; 8 bases map to TRBD1. The junction had 4 bases not matched to a gene; V was cut back by 5 bases and J by 4 bases. Germline V gene sequence: CDR1 MNHEY, CDR2 SVGAGI. The CDR3 runs to 14 residues. The CDR3 nucleotides read TGTGCCAGCAGTATTCACAGGGGGAATCAGCCCCAGCATTTT. This gives the protein CASSIHRGNQPQHF.

The chain joins TRBV11-2 to TRBJ1-3; D might be TRBD1 (6 bases). Trimming removed 0 bases at V and 11 bases at J, with 14 bases between. CDR3 length: 14 residues. Germline V gives CDR1 SGHAT, CDR2 FQNNGV. The CDR3 sequence: CASSLDSQGLSIYF. The CDR3 coding sequence is TGTGCCAGCAGCTTAGATTCCCAGGGGCTCTCCATATATTTT.

The chain has TRBV5-6 and TRBJ2-1; 11 bases agree with TRBD1. The CDR3 sequence is 15 residues long. Germline V gene sequence: CDR1 SGHDT, CDR2 YYEEEE. V gave up 5 bases and J gave up 1 base; unmatched junction bases: 2. The CDR3 nucleotides read TGTGCCAGCAGAGGGACAGGGGGTTCCTACAATGAGCAGTTCTTC. This gives the protein CASRGTGGSYNEQFF.

This clone has just a few counts. Other DNA sequences of this sample code for an identical CDR3. This chain links TRBV5-1 with TRBJ1-4; no firm D call. The ends were cut back, 2 bases at V and 0 bases at J, with 11 bases in the middle. Germline V CDR1 and CDR2: SGHRS, YFSETQ. CDR3 size: 16 residues. The CDR3 sequence: CASSFGQVATNEKLFF. CDR3 nucleotide sequence: TGCGCCAGCAGCTTCGGCCAGGTTGCAACTAATGAAAAACTGTTTTTT.

CDR3 nucleotides: TGTGCCAGTAGTATCCAGGTGAACTCTGGGGCCAACGTCCTGACTTTC. Its translation: CASSIQVNSGANVLTF. This chain links TRBV19 with TRBJ2-6; no firm D call. The germline V gene has CDR1 LNHDA and CDR2 SQIVND (reference sequence). The CDR3 contains 16 residues. Trimming removed 3 bases from V and 0 bases from J, with 9 bases in between. Full variable domain (remainder filled in from reference TRBV19 and TRBJ2-6): DGGITQSPKYLFRKEGQNVTLSCEQNLNHDAMYWYRQDPGQGLRLIYYSQIVNDFQKGDIAEGYSVSREKKESFPLTVTSAQKNPTAFYLCASSIQVNSGANVLTFGAGSRLTVL.

This clone was seen a few times. The chain has TRBV9 and TRBJ1-2; possibly TRBD1 for D (5 bases). CDR3 size: 13 residues. V was shortened by 3 bases and J by 6 bases, with 12 bases between the two germline ends. Germline V gene data show CDR1 as SGDLS and CDR2 as YYNGEE. CDR3 region: CASSANPRDGYTF. CDR3 in DNA: TGTGCCAGCAGCGCAAACCCCAGGGATGGCTACACCTTC. Complete variable domain (other parts from reference TRBV9 and TRBJ1-2): DSGVTQTPKHLITATGQRVTLRCSPRSGDLSVYWYQQSLDQGLQFLIQYYNGEERAKGNILERFSAQQFPDLHSELNLSSLELGDSALYFCASSANPRDGYTFGSGTRLTVV.

This clone showed up just a few times. V usage is TRBV7-8 and J usage is TRBJ1-1; TRBD1 matches at 7 bases. CDR3 length: 12 residues. CDR1 SGHVS and CDR2 FQNEAQ come from the germline V gene. V lost 5 bases to trimming and J lost 6 bases; unmatched junction nucleotides: 3. CDR3 region: CASSPQGAEAFF. The CDR3 region has the DNA TGTGCCAGCAGCCCGCAGGGGGCTGAAGCTTTCTTT.

The chain is built from TRBV6-6 and TRBJ2-5; tentatively, D is TRBD2 (5 bases). Germline values: CDR1 MNHNY, CDR2 SVGAGI (reference sequence). V lost 8 bases to trimming and J lost 5 bases, with 15 bases between them. The CDR3 sequence is 13 residues long. The CDR3 nucleotides read TGTGCCAGCGGGCGCGGAGGAATGGAGACCCAGTACTTC. It encodes CASGRGGMETQYF.

V gene TRBV6-5 combines with J gene TRBJ1-1; possibly TRBD1 for D (5 bases). The length of the CDR3 is 14 residues. Germline V CDR1 and CDR2: MNHEY, SVGAGI. V dropped 7 bases and J dropped 1 base, with 13 bases sitting between them. The CDR3 sequence is CASTLGLTNTEAFF. The CDR3 coding sequence is TGTGCCAGCACCCTGGGGCTGACGAACACTGAAGCTTTCTTT.

The CDR3 spells CAWSTGDTQYF. CDR3 sequence (DNA): TGTGCCTGGAGTACGGGAGATACGCAGTATTTT. V and J are TRBV30 and TRBJ2-3, with no clear D. Germline CDR1 and CDR2: GTSNPN and SVGIG (reference sequence). V lost 2 bases, J lost 5 bases, and 5 bases lay in between. The CDR3 covers 11 residues.